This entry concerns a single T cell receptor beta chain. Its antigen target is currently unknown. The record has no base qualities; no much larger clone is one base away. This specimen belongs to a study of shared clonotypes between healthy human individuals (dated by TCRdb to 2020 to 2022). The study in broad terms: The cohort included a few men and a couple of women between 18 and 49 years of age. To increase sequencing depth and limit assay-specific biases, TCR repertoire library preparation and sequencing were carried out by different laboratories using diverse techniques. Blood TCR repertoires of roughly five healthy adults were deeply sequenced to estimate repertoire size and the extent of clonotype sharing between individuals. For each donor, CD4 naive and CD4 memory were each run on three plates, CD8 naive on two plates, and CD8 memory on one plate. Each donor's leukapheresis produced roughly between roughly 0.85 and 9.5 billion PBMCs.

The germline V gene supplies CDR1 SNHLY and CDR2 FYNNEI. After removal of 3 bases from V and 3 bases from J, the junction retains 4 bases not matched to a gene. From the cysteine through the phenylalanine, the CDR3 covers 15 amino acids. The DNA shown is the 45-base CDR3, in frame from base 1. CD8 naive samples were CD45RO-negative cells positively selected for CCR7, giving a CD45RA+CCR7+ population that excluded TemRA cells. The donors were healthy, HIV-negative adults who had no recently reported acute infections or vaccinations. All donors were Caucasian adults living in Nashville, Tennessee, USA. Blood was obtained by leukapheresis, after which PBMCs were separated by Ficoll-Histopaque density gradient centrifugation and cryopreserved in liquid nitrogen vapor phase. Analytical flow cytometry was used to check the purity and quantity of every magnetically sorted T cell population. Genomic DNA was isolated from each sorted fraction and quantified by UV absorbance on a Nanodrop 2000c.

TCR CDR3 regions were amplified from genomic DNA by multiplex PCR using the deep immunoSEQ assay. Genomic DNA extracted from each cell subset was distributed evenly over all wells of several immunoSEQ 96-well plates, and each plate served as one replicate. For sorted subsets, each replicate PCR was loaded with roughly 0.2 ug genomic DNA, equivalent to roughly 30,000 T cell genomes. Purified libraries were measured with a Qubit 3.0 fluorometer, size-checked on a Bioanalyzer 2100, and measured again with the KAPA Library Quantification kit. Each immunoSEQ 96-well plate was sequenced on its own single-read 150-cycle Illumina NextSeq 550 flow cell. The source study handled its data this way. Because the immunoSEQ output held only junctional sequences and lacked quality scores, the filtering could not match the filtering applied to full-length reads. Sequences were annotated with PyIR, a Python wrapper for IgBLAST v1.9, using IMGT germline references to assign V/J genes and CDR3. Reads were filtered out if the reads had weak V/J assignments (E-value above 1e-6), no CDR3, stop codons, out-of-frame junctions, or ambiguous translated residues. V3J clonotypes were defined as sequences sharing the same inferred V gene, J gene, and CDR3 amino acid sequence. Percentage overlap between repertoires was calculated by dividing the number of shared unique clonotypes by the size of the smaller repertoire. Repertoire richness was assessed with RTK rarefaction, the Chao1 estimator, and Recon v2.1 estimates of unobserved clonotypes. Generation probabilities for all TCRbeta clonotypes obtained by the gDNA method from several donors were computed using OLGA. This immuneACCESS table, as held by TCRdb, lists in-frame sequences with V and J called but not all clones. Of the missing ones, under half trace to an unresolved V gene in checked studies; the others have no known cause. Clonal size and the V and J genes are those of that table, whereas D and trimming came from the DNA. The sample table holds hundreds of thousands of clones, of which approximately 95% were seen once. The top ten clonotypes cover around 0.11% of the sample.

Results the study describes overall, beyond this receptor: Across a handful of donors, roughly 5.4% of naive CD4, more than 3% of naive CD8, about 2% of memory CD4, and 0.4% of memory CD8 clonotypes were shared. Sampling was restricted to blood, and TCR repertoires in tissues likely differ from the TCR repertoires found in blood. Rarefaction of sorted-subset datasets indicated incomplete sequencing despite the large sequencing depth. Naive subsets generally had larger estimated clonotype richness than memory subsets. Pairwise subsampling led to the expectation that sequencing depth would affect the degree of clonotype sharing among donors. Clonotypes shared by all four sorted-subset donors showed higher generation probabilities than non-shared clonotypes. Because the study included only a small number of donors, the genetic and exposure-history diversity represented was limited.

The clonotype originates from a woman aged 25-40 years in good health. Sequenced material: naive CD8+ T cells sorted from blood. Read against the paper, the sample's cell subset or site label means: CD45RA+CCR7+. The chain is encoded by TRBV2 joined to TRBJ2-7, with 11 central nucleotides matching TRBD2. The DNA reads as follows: TGTGCCAGCAGTGAGGGACTAGCGGTCTACTACGAGCAGTACTTC. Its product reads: CASSEGLAVYYEQYF.